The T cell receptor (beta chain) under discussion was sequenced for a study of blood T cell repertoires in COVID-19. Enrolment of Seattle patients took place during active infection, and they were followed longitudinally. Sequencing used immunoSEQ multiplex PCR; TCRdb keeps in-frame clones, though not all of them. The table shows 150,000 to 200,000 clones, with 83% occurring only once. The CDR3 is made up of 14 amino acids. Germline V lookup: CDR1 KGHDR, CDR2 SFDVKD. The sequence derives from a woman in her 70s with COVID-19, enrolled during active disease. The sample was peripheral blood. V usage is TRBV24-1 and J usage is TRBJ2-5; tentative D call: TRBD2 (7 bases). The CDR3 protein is CPGGQRFVSETQYF. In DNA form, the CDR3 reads TGTCCCGGGGGGCAACGTTTTGTTTCGGAGACCCAGTACTTC.